The source of this TCR beta chain is a study of blood T cell repertoires in COVID-19. Individuals aged about 18 to 100 years were recruited from 24 US areas. Produced via immunoSEQ multiplex PCR; TCRdb's table is partial and in-frame only. The sample holds fewer than 350,000 clones; roughly 85% are singletons and the top ten take 1.9%. This receptor was obtained from a woman under 40 who had been exposed to COVID-19. The source material was PBMCs or T cells enriched from blood (not recorded which).

CDR3: CASSRRDYYEQYF. The CDR3 DNA reads as TGTGCCAGCAGCCGCCGGGACTACTACGAGCAGTACTTC. The chain links TRBV3-1 (or the pseudogene TRBV3-2) to TRBJ2-7; TRBD2 agrees at 7 bases. CDR1 is LGHDT and CDR2 is YNNKEL in the germline V gene (reference sequence). The J segment lost 3 bases and the V segment lost 4 bases, leaving 3 bases of the junction unmatched. This CDR3 is 13 amino acids long.